The source of this T cell receptor beta chain is a study of T cells in localized non-small cell lung cancer. Libraries were prepared by immunoSEQ multiplex PCR; TCRdb keeps only in-frame clonotypes and omits some of them. The repertoire consists of about 36,000 clones, with roughly 87% occurring once and the leading ten covering less than 9%. The sequencing here drew on peripheral blood, taken before any cancer treatment. The sequence derives from a woman aged 40 to 75 with stage I lung adenocarcinoma.

In DNA, the CDR3 is TGTGCCAGCAGCCCGGCAGGCGCCCAAGGCAATGAGCAGTTCTTC. Protein sequence: CASSPAGAQGNEQFF. V is TRBV7-2 and J is TRBJ2-1, with D hard to call. Per germline, CDR1 SGHTA and CDR2 FQGNSA. V was trimmed by 5 bases and J by 6 bases, leaving 17 bases between them. The CDR3 sequence is 15 residues long.